One and the same sample provided the 22 T cell receptor beta chains below, sequenced in a study of CD8+ T cells in alopecia areata. cDNA reverse transcribed from extracted RNA served as the sequencing template. Clones were read by immunoSEQ multiplex PCR, and TCRdb kept only the in-frame ones, dropping some. The repertoire holds about 280,000 clones, with about three fifths as singletons. Stated treatment: oral pan-JAK inhibitor, 5-10 mg twice daily. The source was CD4+ T cells sorted from blood, collected at week 24, from a patient treated with tofacitinib. The receptors derive from a human donor with alopecia areata.

This chain links TRBV6-5 with TRBJ1-1, with a weak D call TRBD1 (6 bases). Trimming removed 5 bases from V and 6 bases from J, with 13 bases in between. Per germline, CDR1 MNHEY and CDR2 SVGAGI. The CDR3 extends over 13 amino acids. CDR3 amino acids: CASSQQGTPEAFF. CDR3 coding DNA: TGTGCCAGCAGTCAACAGGGAACCCCTGAAGCTTTCTTT.

V usage is TRBV2 and J usage is TRBJ2-5, with TRBD1 matching over 7 bases. Trimming removed 6 bases from V and 1 base from J; junction bases left unmatched: 8. This CDR3 is built from 15 residues. Germline V gene lookup returns CDR1 SNHLY and CDR2 FYNNEI. In DNA, the CDR3 is TGTGCCAGCAGCTCCCCGGGACAGCCCCAAGAGACCCAGTACTTC. Amino acid sequence: CASSSPGQPQETQYF.

The J gene is TRBJ2-7, the V gene TRBV5-1; D is possibly TRBD2 (6 bases). The V gene lost 4 bases and the J gene lost 7 bases, with 12 bases spanning the gap. Germline CDR1 SGHRS, CDR2 YFSETQ. This CDR3 contains 12 residues. The CDR3 is CASSEPREEQYF. CDR3 bases: TGCGCCAGCAGCGAGCCCCGGGAGGAGCAGTACTTC.

This rearrangement joins TRBV7-9 to TRBJ2-5; D ambiguous. The CDR3 is made up of 13 amino acids. CDR1 is SEHNR and CDR2 is FQNEAQ in the germline V gene (reference sequence). Trimming left V 3 bases short and J 1 base short, with 6 bases between. The CDR3 region is CASSLQIQETQYF. The CDR3 DNA reads as TGTGCCAGCAGCTTGCAAATCCAAGAGACCCAGTACTTC.

The V gene is TRBV7-9, the J gene TRBJ2-5; D possibly corresponds to TRBD1 (5 bases). The CDR3 consists of 14 residues. Germline CDR1 SEHNR, CDR2 FQNEAQ (reference sequence). V lost 1 base to trimming and J lost 4 bases, with 10 bases between them. CDR3: CASSLGGSAETQYF. The CDR3 DNA sequence: TGTGCCAGCAGCTTAGGGGGCTCTGCAGAGACCCAGTACTTC.

J is TRBJ2-5 and V is TRBV29-1, with 10 bases matching TRBD1. The CDR3 totals 18 residues. Unmatched junction bases numbered 14, after V lost 0 bases and J lost 4 bases. The V gene's germline CDR1 is SQVTM and CDR2 ANQGSEA. The CDR3 sequence is CSVEDQGGQGCLGETQYF. CDR3 coding DNA: TGCAGCGTTGAAGATCAGGGGGGACAGGGGTGTTTAGGAGAGACCCAGTACTTC. Filled out from reference TRBV29-1 and TRBJ2-5, the complete variable domain reads SAVISQKPSRDICQRGTSLTIQCQVDSQVTMMFWYRQQPGQSLTLIATANQGSEATYESGFVIDKFPISRPNLTFSTLTVSNMSPEDSSIYLCSVEDQGGQGCLGETQYFGPGTRLLVL.

The V and J genes are TRBV30 and TRBJ1-3; tentatively, D is TRBD1 (5 bases). From germline, CDR1 is GTSNPN and CDR2 SVGIG (reference sequence). The V end lost 3 bases, the J end lost 2 bases, and 14 bases lay between the germline ends. CDR3 length: 15 residues. The CDR3 DNA is TGTGCCTGGAGCCCCGGGGGAGGTGCTGGAAACACCATATATTTT. The encoded protein is CAWSPGGGAGNTIYF.

V is TRBV5-1 and J is TRBJ2-3; D remains ambiguous. From germline, CDR1 is SGHRS and CDR2 YFSETQ. The V end was cut by 4 bases, the J end by 2 bases, with 5 bases between. The CDR3 has 12 residues. CDR3 DNA sequence: TGCGCCAGCAGCGCCCCCACAGATACGCAGTATTTT. Translated, it gives CASSAPTDTQYF.

The chain has TRBV5-4 and TRBJ2-7; 11 nucleotides agree with TRBD2. J lost 5 bases, V lost 2 bases, and 6 bases had no gene match. CDR1 is SGHNT and CDR2 is YYREEE in the germline V gene (reference sequence). The CDR3 has 15 amino acids. The CDR3 loop reads CASSFLAGGIDEQYF. The CDR3, as DNA: TGTGCCAGCAGCTTCCTAGCGGGGGGTATCGACGAGCAGTACTTC.

The table lists this clone with a few counts. This chain joins TRBV7-9 and TRBJ1-1; 10 bases agree with TRBD1. The germline V gene has CDR1 SEHNR and CDR2 FQNEAQ (reference sequence). There are 14 residues in the CDR3. The V segment lost 5 bases and the J segment 6 bases; nucleotides outside the gene matches: 6. Here the CDR3 reads CASSPRDRGPEAFF. CDR3 in DNA: TGTGCCAGCAGCCCCCGGGACAGGGGCCCTGAAGCTTTCTTT.

A word on this clone: The junction and the germline gene differ at one end; a read error may be behind it. The CDR3 DNA reads TGTGCTAGCAGCCTAGGGCCCTCGGGGCGGGGGGAGGAGCAGTTCTTC. It is translated as CASSLGPSGRGEEQFF. The rearrangement links TRBV7-7 to TRBJ2-1; 8 nucleotides agree with TRBD2. Germline loops: CDR1 SSHAT, CDR2 FNYEAQ (reference sequence). The CDR3 covers 16 residues.

The chain links TRBV28 to TRBJ2-3, with D tentatively TRBD2 (6 bases). This CDR3 has 16 amino acids. Germline CDR1 and CDR2: MDHEN and SYDVKM. Trimming stripped 2 bases from V and 4 bases from J, with 16 bases between. The DNA for the CDR3 is TGTGCCAGCAGTTTACCCCTCCAGGGCGGGGCAGATACGCAGTATTTT. It specifies CASSLPLQGGADTQYF.

V is TRBV7-9 and J is TRBJ2-7; 7 positions agree with TRBD1. In germline, CDR1 is SEHNR, CDR2 FQNEAQ (reference sequence). V shed 8 bases, J shed 4 bases, and the junction held 8 bases outside the gene matches. The CDR3 is 13 residues long. The CDR3 reads CASSDRASYEQYF. In nucleotides, the CDR3 is TGTGCCAGCTCAGACAGGGCGAGTTACGAGCAGTACTTC.

This chain links TRBV6-5 with TRBJ1-1; tentatively, D is TRBD1 (5 bases). The CDR3 is made up of 13 amino acids. V was pared by 7 bases and J by 2 bases, with 11 bases between. Germline CDR1 reads MNHEY; CDR2 reads SVGAGI. CDR3 region: CASIRQGNTEAFF. The CDR3 DNA follows: TGTGCCAGCATACGCCAGGGAAACACTGAAGCTTTCTTT.

The chain uses TRBV7-8 and TRBJ2-3; TRBD2 might be the D (5 bases). With 5 bases removed from V and 0 bases from J, the gap between germline ends came to 21 bases. The CDR3 spans 18 residues. Germline lookup yields CDR1 SGHVS and CDR2 FQNEAQ. The CDR3 DNA reads as TGTGCCAGCAGCCCCCACCGGCCCCTGTCGGGGAGCACAGATACGCAGTATTTT. It specifies CASSPHRPLSGSTDTQYF. Full variable domain (rest looked up from reference TRBV7-8 and TRBJ2-3): GAGVSQSPRYKVAKRGQDVALRCDPISGHVSLFWYQQALGQGPEFLTYFQNEAQLDKSGLPSDRFFAERPEGSVSTLKIQRTQQEDSAVYLCASSPHRPLSGSTDTQYFGPGTRLTVL.

The rearrangement uses TRBV7-9 and TRBJ2-1; 7 bases line up with TRBD1. Germline V CDR1 and CDR2: SEHNR, FQNEAQ (reference sequence). Unmatched junction bases numbered 9, after V lost 6 bases and J lost 4 bases. The CDR3 sequence is 15 residues long. The CDR3 DNA reads TGTGCCAGCAGAACCCGGGACAGCTTGTACAATGAGCAGTTCTTC. Translated: CASRTRDSLYNEQFF.

This clone was seen more than once but under ten times. V usage is TRBV5-1 and J usage is TRBJ1-6, with TRBD1 matching over 7 bases. V trimming: 3 bases; J trimming: 5 bases; junction bases outside the gene matches: 5. The CDR3 is 15 residues long. Germline assignment: CDR1 SGHRS and CDR2 YFSETQ. CDR3 sequence: CASSSDRFNNSPLHF. The CDR3 nucleotides are TGCGCCAGCAGCTCGGACAGGTTTAATAATTCACCCCTCCACTTT.

V and J are TRBV5-1 and TRBJ2-7; D might be TRBD2 (5 bases). V lost 4 bases to trimming and J lost 4 bases, with 12 bases between them. The CDR3 length is 13 residues. Germline-derived CDR1 and CDR2 are SGHRS and YFSETQ. The CDR3 reads CASSIGLRYEQYF. CDR3 coding DNA: TGCGCCAGCAGCATAGGACTGAGGTACGAGCAGTACTTC. Drawing the rest from reference TRBV5-1 and TRBJ2-7, the complete variable domain is KAGVTQTPRYLIKTRGQQVTLSCSPISGHRSVSWYQQTPGQGLQFLFEYFSETQRNKGNFPGRFSGRQFSNSRSEMNVSTLELGDSALYLCASSIGLRYEQYFGPGTRLTVT.

This rearrangement joins TRBV29-1 to TRBJ2-5; D possibly corresponds to TRBD1 (5 bases). The germline CDR1 and CDR2 sequences are SQVTM and ANQGSEA. The CDR3 loop spans 12 amino acids. V was shortened by 7 bases and J by 2 bases, with 11 bases between the two germline ends. The CDR3 region is CSGLQGQETQYF. The CDR3 DNA sequence: TGCAGCGGACTCCAGGGTCAAGAGACCCAGTACTTC.

J is TRBJ2-5 and V is TRBV11-1; D remains unclear. Germline CDR1 reads SGHAT; CDR2 reads FQDESV (reference sequence). Between the trimmed V and J ends, which lost 2 bases and 5 bases, there was a span of 12 bases. The length of the CDR3 is 14 residues. DNA for the CDR3: TGTGCCAGCAGCTTAATGAGAGTAGTGGAGACCCAGTACTTC. Protein sequence: CASSLMRVVETQYF. Combining the CDR3 with reference TRBV11-1 and TRBJ2-5 gives the whole variable domain EAEVAQSPRYKITEKSQAVAFWCDPISGHATLYWYRQILGQGPELLVQFQDESVVDDSQLPKDRFSAERLKGVDSTLKIQPAELGDSAMYLCASSLMRVVETQYFGPGTRLLVL.

This clone was counted only a few times. This rearrangement joins TRBV28 to TRBJ2-3; TRBD1 or TRBD2 may be the D gene (5 bases each). The CDR3 totals 15 residues. V lost 4 bases, J lost 2 bases, and 13 bases lay in between. Germline loops: CDR1 MDHEN, CDR2 SYDVKM. The CDR3 region has the DNA TGTGCCAGCAGTTCCCGGGACGGATACACAGATACGCAGTATTTT. This sequence encodes CASSSRDGYTDTQYF.

The chain uses TRBV6-5 and TRBJ2-1; 7 bases line up with TRBD1. The V gene end was trimmed by 6 bases and the J gene end by 2 bases; junction bases not matched to a gene: 7. This CDR3 has 15 amino acids. Germline CDR1 MNHEY, CDR2 SVGAGI. The CDR3 coding sequence is TGTGCCAGCAGCTCGGACAGGAGGACCTACAATGAGCAGTTCTTC. Translation gives CASSSDRRTYNEQFF.